The entry that follows covers one T cell receptor beta chain sequence. What it binds is unknown. As for treatment: oral pan-JAK inhibitor, 5-10 mg twice daily. CDR1 is LGHNT, CDR2 FRNRAP, per germline. The V gene lost 6 bases and the J gene lost 7 bases, with 25 bases spanning the gap. This CDR3 is 17 amino acids long. This sample stems from a study of CD8+ T cells in alopecia areata. Sequencing templates came from extracted RNA that was reverse transcribed into cDNA. Repertoires were generated with immunoSEQ multiplex PCR, while TCRdb's copy carries only in-frame clones and drops some. There are nearly 200,000 clones in the sample; 55% to 70% occur only once, and 5% to 6% lies in the top ten. Broader study findings: One nonresponder makes the tie between baseline CD8+ expansion and response uncertain.

The V gene is TRBV12-5, the J gene TRBJ2-1; a weak D match, TRBD2 (7 bases). The receptor was derived from a human donor with alopecia areata. This specimen consisted of CD4+ T cells sorted from blood, obtained at week 24, from a patient treated with tofacitinib. The CDR3 DNA reads as TGTGCTAGTGGCCTACACCCTAGCGGACAGTCGTCGAATGAGCAGTTCTTC. Amino acid sequence: CASGLHPSGQSSNEQFF.